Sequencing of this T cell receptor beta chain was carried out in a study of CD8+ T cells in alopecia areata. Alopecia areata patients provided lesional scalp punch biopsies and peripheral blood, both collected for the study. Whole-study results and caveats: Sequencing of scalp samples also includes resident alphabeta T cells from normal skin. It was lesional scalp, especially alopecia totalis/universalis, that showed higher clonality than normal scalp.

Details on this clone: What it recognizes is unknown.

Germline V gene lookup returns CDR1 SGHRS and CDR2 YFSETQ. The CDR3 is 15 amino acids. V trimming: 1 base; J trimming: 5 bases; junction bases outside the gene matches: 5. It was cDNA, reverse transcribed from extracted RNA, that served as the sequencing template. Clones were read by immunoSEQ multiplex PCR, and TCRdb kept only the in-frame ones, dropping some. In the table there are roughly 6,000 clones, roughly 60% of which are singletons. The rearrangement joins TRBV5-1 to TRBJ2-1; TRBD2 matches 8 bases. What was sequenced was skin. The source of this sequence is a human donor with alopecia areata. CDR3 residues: CASSLMAGGNNEQFF. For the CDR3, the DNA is TGCGCCAGCAGCTTGATGGCGGGAGGTAACAATGAGCAGTTCTTC.